These T cell receptor beta chains were read from a single sample in a study of graft-versus-host responses after intestinal transplantation. Only in-frame clones appear in the TCRdb table, and some are missing; sequencing was by immunoSEQ multiplex PCR. This table holds approximately 24,000 clones, over 75% found once. Sequencing was performed on PBMCs, taken more than 450 days after intestinal transplant. The receptors come from a human patient who received an intestinal transplant, so some T cells may come from the graft donor. Each CDR3 is given with its conserved first and last residue. D genes are given only for firm matches. Size is stated for part of the rows, as once, few or many counts, or as a class when the clone is expanded.

TRBJ2-1,.,.,TRBV6-5,TGTGCCAGCAGTGAAGGGACAAAAGGGCATGAGCAGTTCTTC,CASSEGTKGHEQFF
TRBJ2-7,.,TRBD2,TRBV7-3,TGTGCCAGCAGCACCCATAGCGGGAGTAACGAGCAGTACTTC,CASSTHSGSNEQYF
TRBJ1-3,.,.,TRBV27,TGTGCCAGCAGTTTTGCGGGGGCGGGCCCGCTCTCTGGAAACACCATATATTTT,CASSFAGAGPLSGNTIYF
TRBJ2-2,.,TRBD2,TRBV11-2,TGTGCCAGCAGCTTAACGGGGGGAATGAACACCGGGGAGCTGTTTTTT,CASSLTGGMNTGELFF
TRBJ2-7,.,.,TRBV5-1,TGCGCCAGCAGCTTGAACACAGGGCTCGAGCAGTACTTC,CASSLNTGLEQYF
TRBJ2-5,.,TRBD2,TRBV9,TGTGCCAGCAGCGTAACCTTGATGGGGTCTAGCGGGGAAGAGACCCAGTACTTC,CASSVTLMGSSGEETQYF
TRBJ2-7,.,TRBD1,TRBV28,TGTGCCAGCAGTTTACTACTACAGGGGGGAGAGCAGTACTTC,CASSLLLQGGEQYF
TRBJ1-4,.,.,TRBV6-6,TGTGCCAGCAGGTCTGGGAGGGTGGCTAATGAAAAACTGTTTTTT,CASRSGRVANEKLFF
TRBJ2-7,.,.,TRBV6-5,TGTGCCAGCAGTTACAGGACAGCGGTGACCTACGAGCAGTACTTC,CASSYRTAVTYEQYF
TRBJ2-5,once,TRBD2,TRBV9,TGTGCCAGCAGCGTAGTTGGTAGCGGGATCAGAGGAGAGACCCAGTACTTC,CASSVVGSGIRGETQYF
TRBJ2-7,.,TRBD2,TRBV13,TGTGCCAGCAGCTTACCCGGGGGGGGTTCCTACGAGCAGTACTTC,CASSLPGGGSYEQYF
TRBJ2-7,.,.,TRBV5-8,TGTGCCAGCAGCCTTCGCGGCTACGAGCAGTACTTC,CASSLRGYEQYF
TRBJ1-4,.,TRBD1,TRBV4-3,TGCGCCAGCAGCCAGTGGACAGGGCTTAATGAAAAACTGTTTTTT,CASSQWTGLNEKLFF
TRBJ2-1,.,.,TRBV9,TGTGCCAGCGGGACGACGGGCTCCTACAATGAGCAGTTCTTC,CASGTTGSYNEQFF